The 16 T cell receptor beta chains presented below share a single source sample, sequenced in a study of T cell changes during pregnancy in multiple sclerosis. Clones were sequenced by immunoSEQ multiplex PCR, and TCRdb holds only the in-frame ones, with some missing. The sample has about 79,000 clones, 93% seen once; the top ten hold 0.75%. Sequenced here: peripheral blood, sampled in the second trimester of pregnancy. Every receptor here comes from a female donor in good health, enrolled as a control in a pregnancy study.

The chain couples TRBV5-5 to TRBJ1-6, with TRBD1 matching over 9 bases. The V gene's germline CDR1 is SGHKS and CDR2 YYEKEE (reference sequence). Losses at the gene ends were 4 bases for V and 7 bases for J; bases not matched to a gene: 12. This CDR3 comprises 17 residues. DNA for the CDR3: TGTGCCAGCAGCCTGAGTCCCGGGACAGGGACCAATTCACCCCTCCACTTT. As protein: CASSLSPGTGTNSPLHF.

This clone was counted a single time. V usage is TRBV9 and J usage is TRBJ1-1; TRBD1 might be the D (6 bases). Trimming left V 4 bases short and J 4 bases short, with 17 bases between. Germline loops: CDR1 SGDLS, CDR2 YYNGEE. The CDR3 is made up of 15 amino acids. For the CDR3, the DNA is TGTGCCAGCAGCAAGTCCAGGGGATCGATCACTGAAGCTTTCTTT. It is translated as CASSKSRGSITEAFF. Full variable domain (rest looked up from reference TRBV9 and TRBJ1-1): DSGVTQTPKHLITATGQRVTLRCSPRSGDLSVYWYQQSLDQGLQFLIQYYNGEERAKGNILERFSAQQFPDLHSELNLSSLELGDSALYFCASSKSRGSITEAFFGQGTRLTVV.

J is TRBJ2-7 and V is TRBV5-8; weak D call: TRBD1 (5 bases). Trimming took off 0 bases at V and 2 bases at J, with 15 bases between the two ends. Looked up from germline, CDR1 is SGHTS and CDR2 is YDEGEE. This CDR3 spans 16 amino acids. The CDR3, as DNA: TGTGCCAGCAGCTTGGGAAGGGGCAGGGCCCCCTACGAGCAGTACTTC. Encoded protein: CASSLGRGRAPYEQYF. Full variable domain (remainder filled in from reference TRBV5-8 and TRBJ2-7): EAGVTQSPTHLIKTRGQQATLRCSPISGHTSVYWYQQALGLGLQFLLWYDEGEERNRGNFPPRFSGRQFPNYSSELNVNALELEDSALYLCASSLGRGRAPYEQYFGPGTRLTVT.

The chain is built from TRBV4-3 and TRBJ1-1; D remains unclear. V lost 6 bases and J lost 3, with 14 bases in between. This CDR3 has 14 residues. CDR1 and CDR2 (germline): LGHNA, YSLEER. CDR3 sequence (DNA): TGCGCCAGCAGAGAGGACTTGAGGGACACTGAAGCTTTCTTT. Protein sequence: CASREDLRDTEAFF.

This clone was seen once. The gene calls are TRBV7-9 and TRBJ2-7, with TRBD1 matching over 9 bases. V lost 5 bases to trimming and J lost 0 bases; unmatched junction nucleotides: 8. Germline V gene data show CDR1 as SEHNR and CDR2 as FQNEAQ (reference sequence). The CDR3 contains 16 residues. CDR3 amino acids: CASSPNPGQGSYEQYF. CDR3 DNA sequence: TGTGCCAGCAGCCCTAACCCGGGACAGGGCTCCTACGAGCAGTACTTC.

The rearrangement joins TRBV7-9 to TRBJ1-4, with 7 bases identical to TRBD1. Losses at the gene ends were 2 bases for V and 5 bases for J; bases not matched to a gene: 5. The germline CDR1 and CDR2 sequences are SEHNR and FQNEAQ (reference sequence). The CDR3 totals 15 residues. The DNA for the CDR3 is TGTGCCAGCAGCTTACCCGGGGGACAGAATGAAAAACTGTTTTTT. It translates to CASSLPGGQNEKLFF. The entire variable domain, with the rest obtained from reference TRBV7-9 and TRBJ1-4, is as follows: DTGVSQNPRHKITKRGQNVTFRCDPISEHNRLYWYRQTLGQGPEFLTYFQNEAQLEKSRLLSDRFSAERPKGSFSTLEIQRTEQGDSAMYLCASSLPGGQNEKLFFGSGTQLSVL.

J is TRBJ1-1 and V is TRBV6-4; TRBD1 matches at 8 bases. V lost 4 bases to trimming and J lost 5 bases; unmatched junction nucleotides: 3. Germline values: CDR1 MRHNA, CDR2 SNTAGT. The CDR3 consists of 13 residues. The CDR3 reads CASSVRQGTEAFF. DNA for the CDR3: TGTGCCAGCAGTGTCCGACAGGGGACTGAAGCTTTCTTT.

The chain couples TRBV7-8 to TRBJ2-3; TRBD1 is a possible D gene (5 bases). The CDR3 spans 14 residues. Germline V gene lookup returns CDR1 SGHVS and CDR2 FQNEAQ. Trimming took 3 bases from V and 2 from J, leaving 9 bases between them. CDR3 bases: TGTGCCAGCAGCTTCAGTGGGGCCACAGATACGCAGTATTTT. Translated, it gives CASSFSGATDTQYF.

This chain connects TRBV11-1 to TRBJ1-1; TRBD1 is a possible D gene (5 bases). V lost 3 bases and J 0 bases, leaving 11 bases between the germline ends. The CDR3 is 15 residues long. The germline V gene encodes CDR1 SGHAT and CDR2 FQDESV (reference sequence). CDR3 nucleotides: TGTGCCAGCAGCTTTCGGGACTTAATGAACACTGAAGCTTTCTTT. It codes for CASSFRDLMNTEAFF.

The rearrangement links TRBV7-2 to TRBJ1-4; D not resolved. CDR1 is SGHTA and CDR2 is FQGNSA in the germline V gene. The CDR3 consists of 15 residues. Trimming stripped 2 bases from V and 7 bases from J, with 14 bases between. The CDR3 DNA is TGTGCCAGCAGCTTATTCGTCCAAGCCCGTGAAAAACTGTTTTTT. The encoded protein is CASSLFVQAREKLFF.

This chain uses TRBV6-1 with TRBJ2-2; the D gene is possibly TRBD2 (6 bases). Trimming stripped 6 bases from V and 1 base from J, with 9 bases between. This CDR3 has 14 residues. Looked up from germline, CDR1 is MNHNS and CDR2 is SASEGT. The chain's CDR3 is CASRYGGNTGELFF. CDR3 in DNA: TGTGCCAGCAGATACGGGGGGAACACCGGGGAGCTGTTTTTT.

The rearrangement joins TRBV18 to TRBJ2-3, with TRBD2 matching 9 bases. V was clipped by 3 bases and J by 2 bases; unmatched bases: 6. CDR3 size: 16 residues. Germline V gene sequence: CDR1 KGHSH, CDR2 LQKENI. The CDR3 nucleotides read TGTGCCAGCTCACCGTTGTCTAGCGGGGACACAGATACGCAGTATTTT. Its translation is CASSPLSSGDTDTQYF.

The V gene is TRBV7-2, the J gene TRBJ1-2; D unclear. Looked up from germline, CDR1 is SGHTA and CDR2 is FQGNSA. The CDR3 has 16 residues. Between the trimmed V and J ends, which lost 1 base and 2 bases, there was a span of 14 bases. CDR3 loop: CASSLDKAGTNYGYTF. CDR3 in DNA: TGTGCCAGCAGCTTAGACAAAGCAGGAACCAACTATGGCTACACCTTC.

V gene TRBV7-2 combines with J gene TRBJ2-4; TRBD2 matches 13 bases. The CDR3 consists of 18 residues. Losses at the gene ends were 4 bases for V and 7 bases for J; bases not matched to a gene: 13. Germline V gene sequence: CDR1 SGHTA, CDR2 FQGNSA. CDR3 sequence (DNA): TGTGCCAGCAGCTATAGACTAGCGGGGGGCGTGAAAAAGAACATTCAGTACTTC. This translates into CASSYRLAGGVKKNIQYF.

The chain is built from TRBV5-5 and TRBJ1-6; maybe TRBD1 (6 bases). CDR1 SGHKS and CDR2 YYEKEE come from the germline V gene (reference sequence). This CDR3 is built from 16 residues. The germline V and J ends were trimmed by 2 bases and 8 bases, with 17 bases remaining between them. In DNA form, the CDR3 reads TGTGCCAGCAGCTTCCCGGACAGCGGTGGGGATTCACCCCTCCACTTT. This encodes CASSFPDSGGDSPLHF.

The rearrangement links TRBV7-8 to TRBJ1-6, with D unresolved. Trimming left V 4 bases short and J 7 bases short, with 14 bases between. The CDR3 is 15 residues long. CDR1 SGHVS and CDR2 FQNEAQ come from the germline V gene. The CDR3 loop is CASSSGLYTNSPLHF. The CDR3 nucleotides are TGTGCCAGCAGCTCAGGACTATATACCAATTCACCCCTCCACTTT.